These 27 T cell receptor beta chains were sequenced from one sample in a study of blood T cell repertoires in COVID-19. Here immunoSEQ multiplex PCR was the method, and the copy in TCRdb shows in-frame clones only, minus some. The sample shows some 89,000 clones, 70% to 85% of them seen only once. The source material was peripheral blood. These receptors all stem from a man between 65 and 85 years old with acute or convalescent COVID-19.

CDR3 sequence (DNA): TGTGCCATCAGTGAGCGCGTAACGGGGGGCTACACCTTC. It is translated as CAISERVTGGYTF. V and J are TRBV10-3 and TRBJ1-2; D is ambiguous. The CDR3 is 13 residues long. V was shortened by 2 bases and J by 8 bases, with 12 bases between the two germline ends. Germline values: CDR1 ENHRY, CDR2 SYGVKD.

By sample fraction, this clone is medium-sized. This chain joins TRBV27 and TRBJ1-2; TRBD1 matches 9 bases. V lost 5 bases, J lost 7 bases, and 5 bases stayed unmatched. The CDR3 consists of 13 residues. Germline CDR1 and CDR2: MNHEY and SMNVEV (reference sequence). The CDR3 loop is CASSGGQGGGYTF. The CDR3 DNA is TGTGCCAGCAGTGGGGGACAGGGAGGTGGCTACACCTTC.

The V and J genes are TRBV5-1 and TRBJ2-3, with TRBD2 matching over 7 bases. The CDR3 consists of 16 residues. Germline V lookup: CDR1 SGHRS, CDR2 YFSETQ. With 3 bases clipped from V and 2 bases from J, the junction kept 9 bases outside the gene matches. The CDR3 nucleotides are TGCGCCAGCAGCTCCTTGGGGGGGGTCGTCACAGATACGCAGTATTTT. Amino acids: CASSSLGGVVTDTQYF.

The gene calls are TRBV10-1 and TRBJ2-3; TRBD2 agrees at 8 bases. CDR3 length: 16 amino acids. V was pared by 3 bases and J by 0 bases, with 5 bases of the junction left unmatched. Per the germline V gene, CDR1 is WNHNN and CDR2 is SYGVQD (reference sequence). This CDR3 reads CASSDPAGGSTDTQYF. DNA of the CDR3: TGCGCCAGCAGTGATCCCGCGGGGGGTAGCACAGATACGCAGTATTTT.

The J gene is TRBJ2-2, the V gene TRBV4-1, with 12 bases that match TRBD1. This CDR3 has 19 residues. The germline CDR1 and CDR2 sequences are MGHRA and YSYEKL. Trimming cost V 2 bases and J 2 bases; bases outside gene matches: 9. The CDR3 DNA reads TGCGCCAGCAGCCAAAAGATAGGGGGACAGGGGGCCAACACCGGGGAGCTGTTTTTT. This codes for CASSQKIGGQGANTGELFF.

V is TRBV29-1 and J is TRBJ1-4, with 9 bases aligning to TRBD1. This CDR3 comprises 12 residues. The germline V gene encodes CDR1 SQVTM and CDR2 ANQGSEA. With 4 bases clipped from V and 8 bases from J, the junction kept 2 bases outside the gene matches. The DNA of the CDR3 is TGCAGCGTTGTCGACAGGGGGGAAAAACTGTTTTTT. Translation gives CSVVDRGEKLFF.

Written as DNA, the CDR3 is TGTGCCTGGAATCTGCGGGGGGGCTATGAGACCCAGTACTTC. It specifies CAWNLRGGYETQYF. The chain uses TRBV30 and TRBJ2-5; 9 nucleotides agree with TRBD2. The CDR3 sequence is 14 residues long. Germline CDR1 and CDR2: GTSNPN and SVGIG (reference sequence). The J segment lost 5 bases and the V segment lost 4 bases, leaving 8 bases of the junction unmatched.

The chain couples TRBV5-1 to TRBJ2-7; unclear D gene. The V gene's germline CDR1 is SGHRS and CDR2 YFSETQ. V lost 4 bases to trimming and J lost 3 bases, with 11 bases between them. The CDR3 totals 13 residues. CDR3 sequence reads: CASSIDFLYEQYF. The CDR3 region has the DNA TGCGCCAGCAGCATCGACTTTCTCTACGAGCAGTACTTC.

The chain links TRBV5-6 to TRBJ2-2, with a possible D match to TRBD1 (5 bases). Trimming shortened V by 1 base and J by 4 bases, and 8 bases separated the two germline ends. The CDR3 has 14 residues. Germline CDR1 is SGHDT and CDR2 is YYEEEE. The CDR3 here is CASSLRTGTGELFF. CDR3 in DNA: TGTGCCAGCAGCTTGCGCACAGGCACCGGGGAGCTGTTTTTT.

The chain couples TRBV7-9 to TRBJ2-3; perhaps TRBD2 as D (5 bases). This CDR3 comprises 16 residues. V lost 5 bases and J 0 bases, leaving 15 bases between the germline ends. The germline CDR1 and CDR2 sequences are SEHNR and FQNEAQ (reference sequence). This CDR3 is CASSTGLHTSTDTQYF. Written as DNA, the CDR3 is TGTGCCAGCAGCACCGGACTGCATACTAGCACAGATACGCAGTATTTT.

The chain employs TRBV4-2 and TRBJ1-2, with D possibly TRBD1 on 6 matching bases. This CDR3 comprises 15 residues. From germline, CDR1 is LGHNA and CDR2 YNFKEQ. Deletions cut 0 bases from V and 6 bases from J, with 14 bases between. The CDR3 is CASSQEDQTGNGYTF. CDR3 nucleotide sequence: TGTGCCAGCAGCCAAGAGGACCAAACAGGGAATGGCTACACCTTC.

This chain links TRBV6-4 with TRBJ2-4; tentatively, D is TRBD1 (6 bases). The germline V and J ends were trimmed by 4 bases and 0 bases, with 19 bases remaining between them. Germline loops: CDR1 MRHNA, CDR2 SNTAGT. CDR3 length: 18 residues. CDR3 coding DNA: TGTGCCAGCAGTGGTGGGACATGGTCGGAAGGAGCCAAAAACATTCAGTACTTC. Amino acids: CASSGGTWSEGAKNIQYF.

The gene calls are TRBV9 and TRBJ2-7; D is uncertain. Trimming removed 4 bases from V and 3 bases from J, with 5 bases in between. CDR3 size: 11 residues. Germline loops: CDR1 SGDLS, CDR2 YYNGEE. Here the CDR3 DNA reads TGTGCCAGCAGCCCAGGCTACGAGCAGTACTTC. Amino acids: CASSPGYEQYF.

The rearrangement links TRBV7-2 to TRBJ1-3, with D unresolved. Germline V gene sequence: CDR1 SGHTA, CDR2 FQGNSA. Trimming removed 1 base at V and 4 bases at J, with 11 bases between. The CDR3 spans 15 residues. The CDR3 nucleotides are TGTGCCAGCAGCTTAGTAGTCGGTGAAGGAAACACCATATATTTT. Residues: CASSLVVGEGNTIYF.

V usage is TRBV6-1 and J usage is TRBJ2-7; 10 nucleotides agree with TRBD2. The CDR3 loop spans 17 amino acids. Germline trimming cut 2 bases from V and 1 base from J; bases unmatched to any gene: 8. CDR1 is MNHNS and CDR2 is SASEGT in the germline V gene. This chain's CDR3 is CASSEPRTSGRSYEQYV. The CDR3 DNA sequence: TGTGCCAGCAGTGAACCCAGGACTAGCGGAAGATCCTACGAGCAGTACGTC.

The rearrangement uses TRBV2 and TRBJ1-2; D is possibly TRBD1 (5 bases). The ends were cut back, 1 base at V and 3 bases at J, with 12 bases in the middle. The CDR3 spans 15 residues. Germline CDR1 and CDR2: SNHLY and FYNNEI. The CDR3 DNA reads TGTGCCAGCAGTGAAGATAGACAGCCTTACTATGGCTACACCTTC. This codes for CASSEDRQPYYGYTF.

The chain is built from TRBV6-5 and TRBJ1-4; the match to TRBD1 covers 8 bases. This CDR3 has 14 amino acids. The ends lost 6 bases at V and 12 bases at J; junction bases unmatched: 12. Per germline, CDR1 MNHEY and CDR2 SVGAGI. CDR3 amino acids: CASSPGNRGRELFF. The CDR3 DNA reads TGTGCCAGCAGCCCCGGAAACAGGGGGAGGGAACTGTTTTTT.

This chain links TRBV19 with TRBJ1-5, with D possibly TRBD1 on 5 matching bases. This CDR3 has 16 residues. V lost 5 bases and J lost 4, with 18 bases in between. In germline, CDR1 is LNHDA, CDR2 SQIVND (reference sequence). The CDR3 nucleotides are TGTGCCAGTAGTGGAAGGGGAGGGCGGAGGAATCAGCCCCAGCATTTT. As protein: CASSGRGGRRNQPQHF.

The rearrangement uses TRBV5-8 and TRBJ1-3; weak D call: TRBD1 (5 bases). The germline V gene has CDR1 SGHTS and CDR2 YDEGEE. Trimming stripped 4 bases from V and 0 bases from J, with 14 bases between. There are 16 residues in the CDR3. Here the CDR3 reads CASSPGLWSSGNTIYF. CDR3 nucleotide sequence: TGTGCCAGCAGCCCGGGACTGTGGAGCTCTGGAAACACCATATATTTT.

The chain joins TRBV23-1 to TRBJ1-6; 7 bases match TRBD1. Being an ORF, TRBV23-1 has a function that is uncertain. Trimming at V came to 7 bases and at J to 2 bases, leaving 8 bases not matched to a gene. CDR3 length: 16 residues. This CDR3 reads CASTSTGEPYNSPLHF. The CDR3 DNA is TGCGCCAGCACATCCACAGGGGAACCCTATAATTCACCCCTCCACTTT.

The CDR3 DNA sequence: TGTGCCAGCAGCTTAGGGCCAGCGGGGGGGTATTCCGGGGAGCTGTTTTTT. Protein product: CASSLGPAGGYSGELFF. The genes are TRBV7-2 and TRBJ2-2, with 10 bases identical to TRBD2. Germline CDR1 SGHTA, CDR2 FQGNSA. V trimming: 1 base; J trimming: 6 bases; junction bases outside the gene matches: 8. The CDR3 runs to 17 residues.

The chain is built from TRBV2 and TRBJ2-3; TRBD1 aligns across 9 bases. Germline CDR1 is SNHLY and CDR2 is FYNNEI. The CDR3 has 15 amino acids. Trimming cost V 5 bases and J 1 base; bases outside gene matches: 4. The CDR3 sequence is CASSRQGGRTDTQYF. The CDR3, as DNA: TGTGCCAGCAGTAGACAGGGGGGGCGCACAGATACGCAGTATTTT.

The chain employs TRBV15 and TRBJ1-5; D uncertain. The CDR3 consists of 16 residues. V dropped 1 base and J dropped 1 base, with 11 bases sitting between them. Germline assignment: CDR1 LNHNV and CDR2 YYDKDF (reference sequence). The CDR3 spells CATSRALSRSNQPQHF. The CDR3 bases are TGTGCCACCAGCAGAGCCTTGAGCAGGAGCAATCAGCCCCAGCATTTT.

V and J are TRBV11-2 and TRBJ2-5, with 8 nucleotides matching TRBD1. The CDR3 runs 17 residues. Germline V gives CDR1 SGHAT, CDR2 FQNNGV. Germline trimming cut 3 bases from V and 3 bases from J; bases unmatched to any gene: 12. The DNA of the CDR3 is TGTGCCAGCAGCTTCCCTCTAATGGCAGGGGGCGAAGAGACCCAGTACTTC. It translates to CASSFPLMAGGEETQYF.

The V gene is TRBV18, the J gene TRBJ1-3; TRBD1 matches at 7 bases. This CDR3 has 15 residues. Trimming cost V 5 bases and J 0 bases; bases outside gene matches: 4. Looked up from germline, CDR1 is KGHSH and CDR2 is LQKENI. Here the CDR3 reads CASSETGASGNTIYF. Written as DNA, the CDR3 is TGTGCCAGCTCAGAAACAGGGGCCTCTGGAAACACCATATATTTT.

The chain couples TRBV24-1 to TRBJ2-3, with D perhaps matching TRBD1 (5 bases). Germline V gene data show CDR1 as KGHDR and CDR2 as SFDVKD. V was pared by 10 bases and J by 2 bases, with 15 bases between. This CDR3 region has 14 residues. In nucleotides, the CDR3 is TGTGCCACGCCCCGATGGGGCTACACAGATACGCAGTATTTT. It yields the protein CATPRWGYTDTQYF.

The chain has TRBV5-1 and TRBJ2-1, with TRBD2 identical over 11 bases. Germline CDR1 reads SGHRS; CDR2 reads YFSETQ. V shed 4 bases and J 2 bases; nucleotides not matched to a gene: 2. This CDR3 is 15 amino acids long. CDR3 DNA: TGCGCCAGCAGCCTAGCGGGGGGAACCTACAATGAGCAGTTCTTC. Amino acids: CASSLAGGTYNEQFF.